The clone carrying this T cell receptor beta chain was observed a few times. The antigen is unknown. Sequenced with the Oncomine TCR Beta short-read assay was DNA taken from cultured CD4+ T cells. TCRdb re-analysed the PCR reads in MiXCR, keeping a single row per CDR3 protein. The sample consists of about 15,000 distinct CDR3 sequences, about 55% of them appearing once. The CDR3 has 14 residues. Germline V gives CDR1 MNHEY, CDR2 SMNVEV (reference sequence). V was shortened by 5 bases and J by 2 bases, with 12 bases between the two germline ends. The data stem from a study of vaccination and CD4 T cells after COVID-19. Overall study context: There were six male and four female convalescents, and two of them were Hispanic.

Whole-study results and caveats: Relatively few convalescent patients were studied; early post-infection timepoints were not included.

Treatment specified: approximately 9-day PBMC culture with coronavirus spike peptide pools or control peptides (ViraFEST assay). This receptor was taken from a human donor who had recovered from COVID-19. Sequenced sample: CD4+ T cells from blood, cultured in vitro. The V and J genes are TRBV27 and TRBJ1-1, with a weak D call TRBD1 (6 bases). CDR3 coding DNA: TGTGCCAGCAGTCCCGGGACACCAAACACTGAAGCTTTCTTT. The encoded protein is CASSPGTPNTEAFF.